This TCR beta chain was obtained from a study of blood T cells in healthy people across ages. Germline V gene sequence: CDR1 SEHNR, CDR2 FQNEAQ (reference sequence). The CDR3 length is 17 residues. The authors ran a second PCR of about 6 to 11 cycles using a sample-barcoded 5' primer and a J-beta primer mix. TCRdb reanalysed the 5' RACE reads using MiXCR and keeps one entry per CDR3 protein. Among around 1,600,000 distinct CDR3 sequences, roughly 43% were seen once, and the ten largest hold approximately 4.1%. The V call is TRBV7-9, the J call TRBJ2-1; the D gene is possibly TRBD2 (6 bases). The assigned J gene may be wrong: the sequence end matches TRBJ2-7 better. The sample taken for sequencing was blood. This TCR came from a woman younger than 30 in good health. CDR3 coding DNA: TGTGCCAGCGGCGGGCCTATAGCGGAGGAGGTTTACAATGAGCAGTACTTC. Translating gives CASGGPIAEEVYNEQYF.